The rows below give T cell receptor beta chains drawn from one sample of a study of human T cells and chemical hapten exposure. TCRdb fed the RACE reads into MiXCR, producing one record per CDR3 protein. The sample holds more than 80,000 distinct CDR3 sequences, 10% to 15% seen once. Material: whole blood, obtained in connection with sensitization to the hapten diphenylcyclopropenone (DPC). Every receptor here comes from a woman aged 50 to 60 with alopecia areata. Some clones in this sample may be carry-over from other donors' samples. CDR3s include the opening cysteine and the closing phenylalanine or tryptophan. Fields, in order: D gene, V gene, clone size, J gene, CDR3 DNA, CDR3 protein. The D gene is left open where the match is weak. Size tells how often a clone was seen (once, few, many) or the class of an expanded clone, and some rows leave it out.

D: NA
V: TRBV7-9
size: many
J: TRBJ2-3
DNA: TGTGCCAGCAGCTCGACGCAACTATCGGATGGGATTTTCACAGATACGCAGTATTTT
CDR3: CASSSTQLSDGIFTDTQYF

D: NA
V: TRBV11-3
size: NA
J: TRBJ2-1
DNA: TGTGCCAGCAGCCGAGGGTCAGAAAACAATGAGCAGTTCTTC
CDR3: CASSRGSENNEQFF

D: TRBD1
V: TRBV6-1
size: NA
J: TRBJ1-1
DNA: TGTGCCAGCATGCCCGGGACAGGGGTCTACACTGAAGCTTTCTTT
CDR3: CASMPGTGVYTEAFF

D: NA
V: TRBV3-1
size: few
J: TRBJ2-3
DNA: TGTGCCAGCAGCCAAGAGGGCACAGATACGCAGTATTTT
CDR3: CASSQEGTDTQYF

D: NA
V: TRBV5-5
size: NA
J: TRBJ2-2
DNA: TGTGCCAGCAGAGGCGGGGGCGCGAGAACCGGGGAGCTGTTTTTT
CDR3: CASRGGGARTGELFF

D: NA
V: TRBV29-1
size: NA
J: TRBJ1-1
DNA: TGCAGCGTGTCGCTAGACAGGAAAGAAGCTTTCTTT
CDR3: CSVSLDRKEAFF

D: TRBD1
V: TRBV9
size: NA
J: TRBJ1-4
DNA: TGTGCCAGCAGGGGACAGAGTAATGAAAAACTGTTTTTT
CDR3: CASRGQSNEKLFF

D: TRBD1
V: TRBV15
size: many
J: TRBJ1-6
DNA: TGTGCCACCAGCAGAGGCCGGGACAGGGGGCTTTCACCCCTCCACTTT
CDR3: CATSRGRDRGLSPLHF

D: TRBD1
V: TRBV7-9
size: few
J: TRBJ1-5
DNA: TGTGCCACAGAAGAGGGACAGGGATCTTATAGCAATCAGCCCCAGCATTTT
CDR3: CATEEGQGSYSNQPQHF

D: NA
V: TRBV28
size: many
J: TRBJ1-2
DNA: TGTGCCAGCAGTTCCCCCTCTTGGGTCAGGGCGGGTGGCTACACCTTC
CDR3: CASSSPSWVRAGGYTF

D: NA
V: TRBV6-5
size: many
J: TRBJ2-2
DNA: TGTGCCAGCAGTTACTCTGTCCGGGGGCCGGGACCCGGGGAGCTGTTTTTT
CDR3: CASSYSVRGPGPGELFF

D: NA
V: TRBV7-6
size: many
J: TRBJ1-5
DNA: TGTGCCAGCAGCCCGCGACAGGGCAATCAGCCCCAGCATTTT
CDR3: CASSPRQGNQPQHF

D: NA
V: TRBV19
size: many
J: TRBJ1-5
DNA: TGTGCCAGTAGTCCTCGGGAAGGGAGCCAGCCCCAGCATTTT
CDR3: CASSPREGSQPQHF

D: NA
V: TRBV7-9
size: NA
J: TRBJ2-2
DNA: TGTGCCAGCAGCCCTACCTCGGAAGTAACCGGGGAGCTGTTTTTT
CDR3: CASSPTSEVTGELFF

D: NA
V: TRBV10-1
size: few
J: TRBJ1-3
DNA: TGCGCCAGCAGTGAGTCGGCAGGGGCTGGAAACACCATATATTTT
CDR3: CASSESAGAGNTIYF

D: NA
V: TRBV10-3
size: many
J: TRBJ2-1
DNA: TGTGCCATCAGTGAGGAGGGCAGGGTCAACAATGAGCAGTTCTTC
CDR3: CAISEEGRVNNEQFF

D: NA
V: TRBV27
size: NA
J: TRBJ2-1
DNA: TGTGCCAGCAGTTTATTATGGGGCGCATCCTTCTACAATGAGCAGTTCTTC
CDR3: CASSLLWGASFYNEQFF

D: NA
V: TRBV29-1
size: few
J: TRBJ2-5
DNA: TGCAGCGTTGGCAGCAACCACCAAGAGACCCAGTACTTC
CDR3: CSVGSNHQETQYF

D: TRBD1
V: TRBV24-1
size: few
J: TRBJ2-5
DNA: TGTGCCACCAGTGATCCGGGACAGCCTCAAGAGACCCAGTACTTC
CDR3: CATSDPGQPQETQYF

D: NA
V: TRBV19
size: few
J: TRBJ1-3
DNA: TGTGCCAGTTGTCGGGGAGGATCTGGAAACACCATATATTTT
CDR3: CASCRGGSGNTIYF

D: NA
V: TRBV20-1
size: NA
J: TRBJ2-1
DNA: TGCAGTGCTAGAGTCTTCAGCAATGAGCAGTTCTTC
CDR3: CSARVFSNEQFF

D: NA
V: TRBV28
size: NA
J: TRBJ2-7
DNA: TGTGCCAGCAGTTTAGGTGAGCGGGTAACAGCTCCCGAGCAGTACTTC
CDR3: CASSLGERVTAPEQYF

D: NA
V: TRBV6-1
size: many
J: TRBJ2-7
DNA: TGTGCCAGCAGTGAAGCCCCTAGAGGCGAGCAGTACTTC
CDR3: CASSEAPRGEQYF

D: NA
V: TRBV4-1
size: NA
J: TRBJ2-2
DNA: TGCGCCAGCAGTGCGGGACGGTTCACGAACACCGGGGAGCTGTTTTTT
CDR3: CASSAGRFTNTGELFF

D: NA
V: TRBV11-2
size: few
J: TRBJ2-3
DNA: TGTGCCAGCAGCTTAGGGGGCATGCCCCGCACAGATACGCAGTATTTT
CDR3: CASSLGGMPRTDTQYF

D: TRBD1
V: TRBV19
size: NA
J: TRBJ1-5
DNA: TGTGCCAGTAGTATTGAAGTTCAGGGGGCGGGTCAGCCCCAGCATTTT
CDR3: CASSIEVQGAGQPQHF

D: NA
V: TRBV7-6
size: few
J: TRBJ1-1
DNA: TGTGCCAGCAGCTTAGGAAAGGGGAGTAACACTGAAGCTTTCTTT
CDR3: CASSLGKGSNTEAFF

D: NA
V: TRBV6-5
size: many
J: TRBJ1-1
DNA: TGTGCCAGCAGTTATGACCGTTTAGGCACTGAAGCTTTCTTT
CDR3: CASSYDRLGTEAFF

D: NA
V: TRBV18
size: NA
J: TRBJ1-6
DNA: TGTGCCAGCTCAGGCATGGAGGGGCCCCTCCACTTT
CDR3: CASSGMEGPLHF

D: NA
V: TRBV2
size: few
J: TRBJ1-4
DNA: TGTGCCAGCAGGGCCGAGACCACTGAAAAGGAACTGTTTTTT
CDR3: CASRAETTEKELFF

D: NA
V: TRBV7-9
size: many
J: TRBJ1-3
DNA: TGTGCCAGCAGCTTTATGGGGAGTGGAAACACCATATATTTT
CDR3: CASSFMGSGNTIYF

D: NA
V: TRBV11-2
size: NA
J: TRBJ2-3
DNA: TGTGCCAGCAGCTTGACGGGGGTAGATACGCAGTATTTT
CDR3: CASSLTGVDTQYF

D: NA
V: TRBV11-2
size: many
J: TRBJ2-3
DNA: TGTGCCAGCAGCTTAGAAATGGCTAGCACAGATACGCAGTATTTT
CDR3: CASSLEMASTDTQYF

D: NA
V: TRBV2
size: NA
J: TRBJ1-5
DNA: TGTGCCAGCAGTGAGTACGAACCGCGCAATCAGCCCCAGCATTTT
CDR3: CASSEYEPRNQPQHF

D: TRBD1
V: TRBV28
size: NA
J: TRBJ1-5
DNA: TGTGCCAGCACCCTTCTGGGGAGGGGGCTTCGCAATCAGCCCCAGCATTTT
CDR3: CASTLLGRGLRNQPQHF

D: NA
V: TRBV28
size: many
J: TRBJ2-3
DNA: TGTGCCAGCTTTGACAGGAGCACAGATACGCAGTATTTT
CDR3: CASFDRSTDTQYF

D: NA
V: TRBV19
size: NA
J: TRBJ1-6
DNA: TGTGCCAGTAGTATAAAAGAATGGACACAATATAATTCACCCCTCCACTTT
CDR3: CASSIKEWTQYNSPLHF

D: NA
V: TRBV7-9
size: few
J: TRBJ1-3
DNA: TGTGCCAGCAGCTCCCAGGGCTTTGGAAACACCATATATTTT
CDR3: CASSSQGFGNTIYF

D: NA
V: TRBV20-1
size: few
J: TRBJ1-5
DNA: TGCAGTGCTAGAGGGGTTCAGCCCCAGCATTTT
CDR3: CSARGVQPQHF

D: NA
V: TRBV5-4
size: few
J: TRBJ2-3
DNA: TGTGCCAGCAGCCTGGACGGACGCACAGATACGCAGTATTTT
CDR3: CASSLDGRTDTQYF

D: NA
V: TRBV7-2
size: NA
J: TRBJ2-7
DNA: TGTGCCAGCAGCCCCATATTGGGCACCCACTCCTACGAGCAGTACTTC
CDR3: CASSPILGTHSYEQYF

D: TRBD2
V: TRBV6-6
size: NA
J: TRBJ2-3
DNA: TGTGCCAGCAGGGAACCAGCGGGGGGAGATACGCAGTATTTT
CDR3: CASREPAGGDTQYF

D: TRBD1
V: TRBV20-1
size: few
J: TRBJ1-1
DNA: TGCAGTGCTAGGGCAGGGGGTAAGGGCATGAACACTGAAGCTTTCTTT
CDR3: CSARAGGKGMNTEAFF